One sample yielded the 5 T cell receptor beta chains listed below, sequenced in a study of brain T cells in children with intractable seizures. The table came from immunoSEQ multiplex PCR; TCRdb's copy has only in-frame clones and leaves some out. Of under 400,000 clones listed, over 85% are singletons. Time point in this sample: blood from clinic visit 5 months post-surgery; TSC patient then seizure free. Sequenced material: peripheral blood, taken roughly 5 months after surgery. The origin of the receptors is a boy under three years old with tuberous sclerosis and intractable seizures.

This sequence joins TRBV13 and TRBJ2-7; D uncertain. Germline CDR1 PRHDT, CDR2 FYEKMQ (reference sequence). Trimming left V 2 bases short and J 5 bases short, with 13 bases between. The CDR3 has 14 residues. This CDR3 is CASSLLSGINEQYF. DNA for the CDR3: TGTGCCAGCAGCTTATTATCTGGGATCAACGAGCAGTACTTC.

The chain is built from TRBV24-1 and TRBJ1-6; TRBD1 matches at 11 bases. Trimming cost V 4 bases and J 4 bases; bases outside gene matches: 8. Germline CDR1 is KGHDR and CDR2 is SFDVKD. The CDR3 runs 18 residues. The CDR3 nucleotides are TGTGCCACCAGTGACCTTGCCGGGACAGGGGGTTATAATTCACCCCTCCACTTT. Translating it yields CATSDLAGTGGYNSPLHF.

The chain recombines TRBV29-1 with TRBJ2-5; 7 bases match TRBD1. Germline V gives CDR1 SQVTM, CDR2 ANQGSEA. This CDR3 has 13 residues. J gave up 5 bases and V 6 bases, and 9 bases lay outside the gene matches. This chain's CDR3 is CSVGNRGRETQYF. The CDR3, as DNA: TGCAGCGTCGGAAACAGGGGTAGGGAGACCCAGTACTTC.

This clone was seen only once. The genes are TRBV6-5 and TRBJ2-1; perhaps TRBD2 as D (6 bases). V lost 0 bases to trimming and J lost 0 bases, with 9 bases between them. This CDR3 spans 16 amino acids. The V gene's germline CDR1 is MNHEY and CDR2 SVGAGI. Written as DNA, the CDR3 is TGTGCCAGCAGTTACTCGGGGAGGAGCTCCTACAATGAGCAGTTCTTC. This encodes CASSYSGRSSYNEQFF.

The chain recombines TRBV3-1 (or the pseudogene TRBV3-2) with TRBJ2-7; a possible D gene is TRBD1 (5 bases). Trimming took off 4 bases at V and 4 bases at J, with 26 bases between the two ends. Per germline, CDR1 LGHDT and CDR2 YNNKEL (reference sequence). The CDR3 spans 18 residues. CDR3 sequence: CASSPISRKSLGVYEQYF. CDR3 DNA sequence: TGTGCCAGCAGCCCTATTTCTAGGAAAAGCCTAGGGGTTTACGAGCAGTACTTC.